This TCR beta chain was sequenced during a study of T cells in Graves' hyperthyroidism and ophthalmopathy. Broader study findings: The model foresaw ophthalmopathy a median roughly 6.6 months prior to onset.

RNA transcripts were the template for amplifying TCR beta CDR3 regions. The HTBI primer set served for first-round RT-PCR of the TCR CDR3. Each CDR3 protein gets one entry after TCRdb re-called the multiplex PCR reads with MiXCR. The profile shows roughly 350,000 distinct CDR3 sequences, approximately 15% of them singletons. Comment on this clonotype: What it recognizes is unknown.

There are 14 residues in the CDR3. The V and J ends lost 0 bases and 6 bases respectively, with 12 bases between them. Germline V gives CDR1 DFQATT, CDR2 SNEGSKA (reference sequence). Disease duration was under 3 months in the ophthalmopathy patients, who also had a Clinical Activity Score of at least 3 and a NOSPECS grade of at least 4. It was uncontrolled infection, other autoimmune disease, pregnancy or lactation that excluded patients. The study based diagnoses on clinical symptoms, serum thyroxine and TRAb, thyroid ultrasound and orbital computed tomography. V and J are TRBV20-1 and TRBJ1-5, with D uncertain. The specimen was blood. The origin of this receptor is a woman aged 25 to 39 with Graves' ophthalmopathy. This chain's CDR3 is CSAREALIGQPQHF. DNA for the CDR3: TGCAGTGCTAGAGAAGCCCTCATCGGTCAGCCCCAGCATTTT.